A selection of T cell receptor beta chains follows, all from one sample in a study of blood T cell repertoires in COVID-19. Only in-frame clones appear in the TCRdb table, and some are missing; sequencing was by immunoSEQ multiplex PCR. The sample lists approximately 130,000 clones; roughly four fifths were seen once. The sample consisted of PBMCs or T cells enriched from blood (not recorded which). The source of these receptors is a man younger than 45 who had recovered from COVID-19. CDR3s include the opening cysteine and the closing phenylalanine or tryptophan. Each record gives: V gene, D gene, clone size, J gene, CDR3 DNA, CDR3 protein. D genes are given only for firm matches. Only part of the rows carry a size: once, few, many, or a class if the clone is expanded.

v_call: TRBV4-1
d_call: TRBD2
clone_size: NA
j_call: TRBJ2-2
cdr3_nt: TGCGCCAGCAAACTAGCGGGAGACACCGGGGAGCTGTTTTTT
cdr3_aa: CASKLAGDTGELFF

v_call: TRBV4-1
d_call: TRBD1
clone_size: NA
j_call: TRBJ1-4
cdr3_nt: TGCGCCAGCAGCCAAGACAGGGGGGAAAAACTGTTTTTT
cdr3_aa: CASSQDRGEKLFF

v_call: TRBV2
d_call: TRBD1
clone_size: once
j_call: TRBJ1-2
cdr3_nt: TGTGCCAGCAGTGAAGGTTACCACAGGGGGCGGCCTGGCTACACCTTC
cdr3_aa: CASSEGYHRGRPGYTF

v_call: TRBV3-1/TRBV3-2
d_call: TRBD1
clone_size: once
j_call: TRBJ2-1
cdr3_nt: TGTGCCAGCAGCCCGGGACAGGGACCCTACAATGAGCAGTTCTTC
cdr3_aa: CASSPGQGPYNEQFF

v_call: TRBV4-1
d_call: NA
clone_size: NA
j_call: TRBJ1-2
cdr3_nt: TGCGCCAGCAGAGACAGCTATGGCTACACCTTC
cdr3_aa: CASRDSYGYTF

v_call: TRBV10-3
d_call: TRBD1
clone_size: few
j_call: TRBJ1-2
cdr3_nt: TGTGCCATCAGCCTACAGGGGGCGGATGGCTACACCTTC
cdr3_aa: CAISLQGADGYTF

v_call: TRBV7-5
d_call: NA
clone_size: NA
j_call: TRBJ1-5
cdr3_nt: TGTGTCAGAAGCCCCATTAAAGGAGGGCAAGGCCAGCCCCAGCATTTT
cdr3_aa: CVRSPIKGGQGQPQHF

v_call: TRBV15
d_call: NA
clone_size: NA
j_call: TRBJ2-5
cdr3_nt: TGTGCCACAGGCGATAGGCTAGCCTCGGAGACCCAGTACTTC
cdr3_aa: CATGDRLASETQYF

v_call: TRBV6-5
d_call: NA
clone_size: NA
j_call: TRBJ1-3
cdr3_nt: TGTGCCAGCAGCAGCGACGGGTCTGGAAACACCATATATTTT
cdr3_aa: CASSSDGSGNTIYF

v_call: TRBV2
d_call: TRBD1
clone_size: once
j_call: TRBJ2-3
cdr3_nt: TGTGCCAGCAGCAAACAGGGGGGTGGAACAGATACGCAGTATTTT
cdr3_aa: CASSKQGGGTDTQYF

v_call: TRBV2
d_call: NA
clone_size: NA
j_call: TRBJ1-1
cdr3_nt: TGTGCCAGCAGGGAACGCGGGGACACTGAAGCTTTCTTT
cdr3_aa: CASRERGDTEAFF

v_call: TRBV6-5
d_call: TRBD2
clone_size: NA
j_call: TRBJ2-3
cdr3_nt: TGTGCCAGCACTCCGACTAGCGGGAGAGTAGATACGCAGTATTTT
cdr3_aa: CASTPTSGRVDTQYF

v_call: TRBV5-4
d_call: NA
clone_size: NA
j_call: TRBJ2-6
cdr3_nt: TGTGCCAGCAGCCCCGACATCTCTGGGGCCAACGTCCTGACTTTC
cdr3_aa: CASSPDISGANVLTF

v_call: TRBV5-5
d_call: TRBD2
clone_size: NA
j_call: TRBJ2-1
cdr3_nt: TGTGCCAGCAGCTTGGGCGCGGGAGTGTACAATGAGCAGTTCTTC
cdr3_aa: CASSLGAGVYNEQFF

v_call: TRBV12-5
d_call: TRBD1
clone_size: NA
j_call: TRBJ1-3
cdr3_nt: TGTGCTAGTGGTAACCGACAGGGCAGCTCTGGAAACACCATATATTTT
cdr3_aa: CASGNRQGSSGNTIYF

v_call: TRBV30
d_call: NA
clone_size: NA
j_call: TRBJ1-5
cdr3_nt: TGTGCCTGGAGTGATGAGAGCAATCAGCCCCAGCATTTT
cdr3_aa: CAWSDESNQPQHF

v_call: TRBV27
d_call: NA
clone_size: few
j_call: TRBJ1-6
cdr3_nt: TGTGCCAGCAGTTCCCTCGGTTCACCCGGTTATTCACCCCTCCACTTT
cdr3_aa: CASSSLGSPGYSPLHF

v_call: TRBV19
d_call: TRBD1
clone_size: NA
j_call: TRBJ1-2
cdr3_nt: TGTGCCAGTAGTGCCGGACAGGGTTGGGGCTACACCTTC
cdr3_aa: CASSAGQGWGYTF

v_call: TRBV5-1
d_call: TRBD2
clone_size: few
j_call: TRBJ2-1
cdr3_nt: TGCGCCAGCAGCGGACTAGCGGGTGGTTCCTACAATGAGCAGTTCTTC
cdr3_aa: CASSGLAGGSYNEQFF

v_call: TRBV6-1
d_call: TRBD1
clone_size: NA
j_call: TRBJ1-2
cdr3_nt: TGTGCCAGCAGTGGATCCGGACAGGTCACCAACTATGGCTACACCTTC
cdr3_aa: CASSGSGQVTNYGYTF

v_call: TRBV19
d_call: TRBD1
clone_size: NA
j_call: TRBJ2-1
cdr3_nt: TGTGCCAGTAGTACCGACAGGGACAAGGTCAATGAGCAGTTCTTC
cdr3_aa: CASSTDRDKVNEQFF

v_call: TRBV2
d_call: NA
clone_size: NA
j_call: TRBJ1-5
cdr3_nt: TGTGCCAGCAGTGACGAGTTTCAGCCCCAGCATTTT
cdr3_aa: CASSDEFQPQHF

v_call: TRBV9
d_call: NA
clone_size: NA
j_call: TRBJ1-4
cdr3_nt: TGTGCCAGCAGCGTAGCGGTCGGCGGAAGGACTAATGAAAAACTGTTTTTT
cdr3_aa: CASSVAVGGRTNEKLFF

v_call: TRBV3-1/TRBV3-2
d_call: NA
clone_size: once
j_call: TRBJ1-1
cdr3_nt: TGTGCCAGCAGCCAAGAACTAAACACTGAAGCTTTCTTT
cdr3_aa: CASSQELNTEAFF

v_call: TRBV18
d_call: TRBD1
clone_size: NA
j_call: TRBJ1-5
cdr3_nt: TGTGCCAGCTCACCGGACAGGGGCGGAAATCAGCCCCAGCATTTT
cdr3_aa: CASSPDRGGNQPQHF

v_call: TRBV3-1/TRBV3-2
d_call: NA
clone_size: few
j_call: TRBJ2-1
cdr3_nt: TGTGCCAGCAGCCAAGCCGACGGACTGGAGCAGTTCTTC
cdr3_aa: CASSQADGLEQFF

v_call: TRBV7-2
d_call: TRBD2
clone_size: NA
j_call: TRBJ2-1
cdr3_nt: TGTGCCAACCGGCTAGCGGGTCGCAATGAGCAGTTCTTC
cdr3_aa: CANRLAGRNEQFF

v_call: TRBV11-2
d_call: TRBD2
clone_size: NA
j_call: TRBJ2-7
cdr3_nt: TGTGCCAGCAGCTTAGAGGCGGGAGAGGGCTACGAGCAGTACTTC
cdr3_aa: CASSLEAGEGYEQYF

v_call: TRBV7-2
d_call: NA
clone_size: once
j_call: TRBJ1-2
cdr3_nt: TGTGCCAGCAGCTTAAGCAGGGAGGGTTATGGCTACACCTTC
cdr3_aa: CASSLSREGYGYTF

v_call: TRBV28
d_call: NA
clone_size: NA
j_call: TRBJ2-5
cdr3_nt: TGTGCCAGCAGTTTATCAGGGGCCCAAGAGACCCAGTACTTC
cdr3_aa: CASSLSGAQETQYF

v_call: TRBV4-2
d_call: NA
clone_size: NA
j_call: TRBJ2-1
cdr3_nt: TGTGCCAGCAGCCTAGTACTAAAAGGCTCCTACAATGAGCAGTTCTTC
cdr3_aa: CASSLVLKGSYNEQFF

v_call: TRBV6-2/TRBV6-3
d_call: NA
clone_size: many
j_call: TRBJ1-2
cdr3_nt: TGTGCCAGCAGTTATCGCTATGGCTACACCTTC
cdr3_aa: CASSYRYGYTF

v_call: TRBV9
d_call: TRBD2
clone_size: NA
j_call: TRBJ2-4
cdr3_nt: TGTGCCAGCAGCGACGACCCGGGGGGTGCTACGGCCAAAAACATTCAGTACTTC
cdr3_aa: CASSDDPGGATAKNIQYF

v_call: TRBV4-1
d_call: NA
clone_size: NA
j_call: TRBJ1-5
cdr3_nt: TGCGCCAGCAGCCAAGCTGAGGGCTATCAGCCCCAGCATTTT
cdr3_aa: CASSQAEGYQPQHF

v_call: TRBV18
d_call: NA
clone_size: NA
j_call: TRBJ1-1
cdr3_nt: TGTGCCAGCTCCTTAGCGAGCACTGAAGCTTTCTTT
cdr3_aa: CASSLASTEAFF

v_call: TRBV6-6
d_call: NA
clone_size: few
j_call: TRBJ2-1
cdr3_nt: TGTGCCAGCAGTCTCCCGGGCAATGAGCAGTTCTTC
cdr3_aa: CASSLPGNEQFF

v_call: TRBV5-5
d_call: NA
clone_size: once
j_call: TRBJ1-1
cdr3_nt: TGTGCCAGCAGCTCGTTAGGCCCGTGGGGGCCCACTGAAGCTTTCTTT
cdr3_aa: CASSSLGPWGPTEAFF

v_call: TRBV5-4
d_call: NA
clone_size: NA
j_call: TRBJ2-5
cdr3_nt: TGTGCCAGCAGCTTGCGGTTCAGGGGCCAAGAGACCCAGTACTTC
cdr3_aa: CASSLRFRGQETQYF

v_call: TRBV11-2
d_call: NA
clone_size: NA
j_call: TRBJ1-5
cdr3_nt: TGTGCCAGCAGCTTAGACCGACTCAATCAGCCCCAGCATTTT
cdr3_aa: CASSLDRLNQPQHF

v_call: TRBV27
d_call: NA
clone_size: once
j_call: TRBJ1-1
cdr3_nt: TGTGCCAGCAGTTTAGGGGGGGTAATAACTGAAGCTTTCTTT
cdr3_aa: CASSLGGVITEAFF

v_call: TRBV29-1
d_call: TRBD1
clone_size: NA
j_call: TRBJ1-1
cdr3_nt: TGCAGCGTGCAGGGGGCGGACACTGAAGCTTTCTTT
cdr3_aa: CSVQGADTEAFF

v_call: TRBV5-1
d_call: TRBD1
clone_size: NA
j_call: TRBJ2-1
cdr3_nt: TGCGCCAGCAGCTTAGGACAGGGCTACAATGAGCAGTTCTTC
cdr3_aa: CASSLGQGYNEQFF

v_call: TRBV19
d_call: NA
clone_size: once
j_call: TRBJ1-2
cdr3_nt: TGTGCCAGTAGTATGGTCAGTATTTCTAACTATGGCTACACCTTC
cdr3_aa: CASSMVSISNYGYTF

v_call: TRBV27
d_call: NA
clone_size: NA
j_call: TRBJ1-5
cdr3_nt: TGTGCCAGCAGTTTGGGGGGGGAGATGCCCCAGCATTTT
cdr3_aa: CASSLGGEMPQHF

v_call: TRBV30
d_call: NA
clone_size: NA
j_call: TRBJ1-4
cdr3_nt: TGTGCCCTGGGCCAGACGAATGAAAAACTGTTTTTT
cdr3_aa: CALGQTNEKLFF

v_call: TRBV7-7
d_call: TRBD2
clone_size: NA
j_call: TRBJ2-3
cdr3_nt: TGTGCTAGCAGCCCCGGGACTAGCGGGGGGTTTACAGATACGCAGTATTTT
cdr3_aa: CASSPGTSGGFTDTQYF

v_call: TRBV5-1
d_call: NA
clone_size: once
j_call: TRBJ1-2
cdr3_nt: TGCGCCAGCAGCTTAGACAGGCACTATGGCTACACCTTC
cdr3_aa: CASSLDRHYGYTF

v_call: TRBV5-1
d_call: NA
clone_size: NA
j_call: TRBJ2-5
cdr3_nt: TGCGCCAGCACTTTTACAGGGAGCTACCAAGAGACCCAGTACTTC
cdr3_aa: CASTFTGSYQETQYF

v_call: TRBV11-2
d_call: NA
clone_size: NA
j_call: TRBJ2-1
cdr3_nt: TGTGCCAGCAGCTACGGGAGTAACAATGAGCAGTTCTTC
cdr3_aa: CASSYGSNNEQFF

v_call: TRBV14
d_call: NA
clone_size: NA
j_call: TRBJ1-3
cdr3_nt: TGTGCCAGCAGCACTTTACAGGGAACCTCTGGAAACACCATATATTTT
cdr3_aa: CASSTLQGTSGNTIYF

v_call: TRBV7-3
d_call: TRBD1
clone_size: NA
j_call: TRBJ1-3
cdr3_nt: TGTGCCAGCAGCTTCTCCCGGGACAGTGAGTCTACTGGAAACACCATATATTTT
cdr3_aa: CASSFSRDSESTGNTIYF

v_call: TRBV28
d_call: TRBD1
clone_size: NA
j_call: TRBJ2-1
cdr3_nt: TGTGCCAGCAGTACACAGGGGGCGGGCTACAATGAGCAGTTCTTC
cdr3_aa: CASSTQGAGYNEQFF

v_call: TRBV7-8
d_call: NA
clone_size: NA
j_call: TRBJ1-1
cdr3_nt: TGTGCCAGCAGCTTATTCAGGAGGGAGGGGAACACTGAAGCTTTCTTT
cdr3_aa: CASSLFRREGNTEAFF

v_call: TRBV20-1
d_call: TRBD1
clone_size: NA
j_call: TRBJ1-1
cdr3_nt: TGCAGTGCTAGTCGACAGGGGCGCACTGAAGCTTTCTTT
cdr3_aa: CSASRQGRTEAFF

v_call: TRBV9
d_call: TRBD1
clone_size: NA
j_call: TRBJ1-2
cdr3_nt: TGTGCCAGCAGCGTAACAGGGGGCGGCTACACCTTC
cdr3_aa: CASSVTGGGYTF